The 22 T cell receptor beta chains in this list originate from one sample, sequenced in a study of early T cells in non-severe SARS-CoV-2 infection. TCRdb analysed the 5' RACE reads with MiXCR anew, one entry per CDR3 protein. The top ten clones hold roughly 3% of a sample with some 87,000 distinct CDR3 sequences, around an eighth of them seen once. The sequenced material came from whole blood. These receptors all come from an adult who was a healthcare worker with PCR-confirmed SARS-CoV-2 infection or an uninfected control (not recorded which).

This clonotype was observed many times. The rearrangement links TRBV20-1 to TRBJ1-1; D is perhaps TRBD1 (5 bases). V gave up 0 bases and J gave up 4 bases, with 12 bases separating them. The germline V gene encodes CDR1 DFQATT and CDR2 SNEGSKA (reference sequence). CDR3 size: 14 residues. In DNA form, the CDR3 reads TGCAGTGCTAGAGATCTCCGGGGGGGCACTGAAGCTTTCTTT. Residues: CSARDLRGGTEAFF.

V and J are TRBV12-3 or TRBV12-4 and TRBJ1-2; D is undetermined. Trimming pared 6 bases from V and 8 bases from J, leaving 16 bases between. This CDR3 contains 13 residues. CDR3 in DNA: TGTGCCAGCAGCCCCGGCGCACTGCGGGGCTACACCTTC. Protein sequence: CASSPGALRGYTF.

Many counts were recorded for this clonotype. The rearrangement uses TRBV7-9 and TRBJ1-4, with a possible D match to TRBD1 (5 bases). V shed 5 bases and J shed 8 bases, with 21 bases lying between them. Germline CDR1 is SEHNR and CDR2 is FQNEAQ (reference sequence). The CDR3 length is 16 residues. Here the CDR3 DNA reads TGTGCCAGCAGCATAAGGAGTTCAGGGTGGGACGAAAAACTGTTTTTT. This encodes CASSIRSSGWDEKLFF.

The chain's CDR3 is CASLFGSIGNQPQHF. DNA for the CDR3: TGTGCCAGCTTATTCGGCTCGATTGGCAATCAGCCCCAGCATTTT. This chain connects TRBV28 to TRBJ1-5; D is undetermined. Germline lookup yields CDR1 MDHEN and CDR2 SYDVKM. The ends were cut back, 8 bases at V and 2 bases at J, with 16 bases in the middle. The CDR3 totals 15 residues.

This clonotype was seen more than once but under ten times. The chain recombines TRBV3-1 with TRBJ2-7, with D possibly TRBD1 on 6 matching bases. The CDR3 runs to 13 residues. V lost 2 bases and J 4 bases, leaving 9 bases between the germline ends. Looked up from germline, CDR1 is LGHDT and CDR2 is YNNKEL (reference sequence). Here the CDR3 reads CASSQIQGYEQYF. Written as DNA, the CDR3 is TGTGCCAGCAGCCAAATACAGGGTTACGAGCAGTACTTC.

The chain recombines TRBV10-3 with TRBJ2-3; the D gene is possibly TRBD1 (6 bases). The germline V gene encodes CDR1 ENHRY and CDR2 SYGVKD. CDR3 size: 15 residues. V lost 7 bases and J 2 bases, leaving 16 bases between the germline ends. CDR3 DNA: TGTGCCATCACCCGAGGACAGTCCCCCACAGATACGCAGTATTTT. This gives the protein CAITRGQSPTDTQYF.

Regarding this clonotype: At one end, the junction sequence differs from germline, possibly due to a read error. The CDR3 DNA sequence: TGTGCCAGCAGCGTAGGAGCTGATGTCTCTGGGGCCAACGTCCCGACTTTC. Its protein is CASSVGADVSGANVPTF. The rearrangement joins TRBV9 to TRBJ2-6, with D possibly TRBD1 on 5 matching bases. CDR1 and CDR2 (germline): SGDLS, YYNGEE. The CDR3 runs 17 residues.

This clonotype has a count of ten or more. The gene calls are TRBV7-3 and TRBJ2-1; D possibly corresponds to TRBD1 (7 bases). The length of the CDR3 is 15 residues. Deletions cut 2 bases from V and 7 bases from J, with 15 bases between. Germline CDR1 reads SGHTA; CDR2 reads FQGTGA. CDR3 protein: CASSLVHRGGNEQFF. DNA for the CDR3: TGTGCCAGCAGCTTAGTGCACAGGGGAGGAAATGAGCAGTTCTTC.

The V and J genes are TRBV11-1 and TRBJ2-1; D may match TRBD1 or TRBD2 (5 bases each). Per germline, CDR1 SGHAT and CDR2 FQDESV (reference sequence). The CDR3 contains 15 residues. Trimming took 5 bases from V and 5 from J, leaving 16 bases between them. DNA of the CDR3: TGTGCCAGCAGCCCTCCAGGGACCGCCGACAATGAGCAGTTCTTC. Its translation is CASSPPGTADNEQFF. Using reference TRBV11-1 and TRBJ2-1 for the parts outside the CDR3, the full variable domain is EAEVAQSPRYKITEKSQAVAFWCDPISGHATLYWYRQILGQGPELLVQFQDESVVDDSQLPKDRFSAERLKGVDSTLKIQPAELGDSAMYLCASSPPGTADNEQFFGPGTRLTVL.

Comments on this clonotype: Compared with germline, one end of the junction differs, possibly owing to a read error. The rearrangement uses TRBV10-3 and TRBJ2-7, with 7 bases aligning to TRBD1. The CDR3 consists of 15 residues. Looked up from germline, CDR1 is ENHRY and CDR2 is SYGVKD. The CDR3 region has the DNA TGTGCCATCAATGAGGGGGCGGGCCCCGGCCACGAGCAGTACTTC. It specifies CAINEGAGPGHEQYF.

The table lists this clonotype with a few counts. The chain joins TRBV9 to TRBJ2-7, with 8 bases that match TRBD2. Per the germline V gene, CDR1 is SGDLS and CDR2 is YYNGEE. The length of the CDR3 is 14 residues. Losses at the gene ends were 2 bases for V and 1 base for J; bases not matched to a gene: 2. The CDR3 loop is CASSVSGVSYEQYF. CDR3 nucleotides: TGTGCCAGCAGCGTTAGCGGGGTATCCTACGAGCAGTACTTC.

This chain links TRBV9 with TRBJ2-3, with D unclear. V was clipped by 0 bases and J by 2 bases, with 13 bases between them. From germline, CDR1 is SGDLS and CDR2 YYNGEE. The CDR3 covers 16 residues. CDR3 bases: TGTGCCAGCAGCGTAGGCCCGTCGCGGCTCACAGATACGCAGTATTTT. This codes for CASSVGPSRLTDTQYF.

This clonotype was counted between two and nine times. The chain carries TRBV7-2 and TRBJ2-3; D perhaps matches TRBD2 (7 bases). The length of the CDR3 is 14 residues. Deletions cut 5 bases from V and 14 bases from J, with 23 bases between. Germline V gives CDR1 SGHTA, CDR2 FQGNSA. The CDR3 region is CASSNKVGGPSLYF. DNA of the CDR3: TGTGCCAGCAGCAACAAGGTCGGGGGGCCGTCCTTGTATTTT.

The table lists this clonotype with many counts. V is TRBV10-1 and J is TRBJ2-1; D gene unclear. Trimming shortened V by 3 bases and J by 8 bases, and 11 bases separated the two germline ends. The CDR3 is made up of 13 amino acids. CDR1 WNHNN and CDR2 SYGVQD come from the germline V gene (reference sequence). The chain's CDR3 is CASSDNLEHEQFF. In DNA form, the CDR3 reads TGCGCCAGCAGTGACAACCTGGAGCATGAGCAGTTCTTC.

This clonotype was picked up a small number of times. The chain couples TRBV7-3 to TRBJ2-6; a possible D gene is TRBD1 (6 bases). The V end lost 2 bases, the J end lost 1 base, and 6 bases lay between the germline ends. The CDR3 runs 15 residues. Germline V gene data show CDR1 as SGHTA and CDR2 as FQGTGA. The CDR3, as DNA: TGTGCCAGCAGCTTAGGGACATCTGGGGCCAACGTCCTGACTTTC. Protein: CASSLGTSGANVLTF.

There are a few counts of this clonotype. The V gene is TRBV28, the J gene TRBJ2-1; 8 bases are shared with TRBD2. Unmatched junction bases numbered 4, after V lost 3 bases and J lost 3 bases. This CDR3 contains 15 residues. Per germline, CDR1 MDHEN and CDR2 SYDVKM. CDR3 amino acids: CASSFLRGGYNEQFF. In nucleotides, the CDR3 is TGTGCCAGCAGTTTTCTCCGGGGGGGCTACAATGAGCAGTTCTTC. The entire variable domain, with the rest obtained from reference TRBV28 and TRBJ2-1, is as follows: DVKVTQSSRYLVKRTGEKVFLECVQDMDHENMFWYRQDPGLGLRLIYFSYDVKMKEKGDIPEGYSVSREKKERFSLILESASTNQTSMYLCASSFLRGGYNEQFFGPGTRLTVL.

This clonotype has a count of ten or more. The chain recombines TRBV27 with TRBJ2-7; D remains unclear. V was shortened by 8 bases and J by 1 base, with 18 bases between the two germline ends. The CDR3 is 15 residues long. From germline, CDR1 is MNHEY and CDR2 SMNVEV (reference sequence). CDR3 loop: CASSPPGRTSYEQYF. CDR3 DNA: TGTGCCAGCTCTCCCCCCGGCCGAACATCCTACGAGCAGTACTTC.

Many counts were recorded for this clonotype. The chain employs TRBV14 and TRBJ2-1, with 8 bases identical to TRBD2. The germline CDR1 and CDR2 sequences are SGHDN and FVKESK. The CDR3 has 18 residues. With 0 bases clipped from V and 7 bases from J, the junction kept 14 bases outside the gene matches. The CDR3 nucleotides are TGTGCCAGCAGCCAAGACGTCGGTAGCGGGGACCCCTGGAATGAGCAGTTCTTC. Translating it yields CASSQDVGSGDPWNEQFF.

In its sample, this clonotype was seen a few times. This rearrangement joins TRBV29-1 to TRBJ1-2; D is ambiguous. V lost 2 bases and J lost 8, with 3 bases in between. The CDR3 is made up of 9 amino acids. Germline assignment: CDR1 SQVTM and CDR2 ANQGSEA. CDR3: CSVEWGYTF. The CDR3 DNA reads TGCAGCGTTGAATGGGGCTACACCTTC.

The chain has TRBV29-1 and TRBJ2-5; D call uncertain. Germline loops: CDR1 SQVTM, CDR2 ANQGSEA. The CDR3 runs 11 residues. V lost 4 bases to trimming and J lost 4 bases, with 7 bases between them. CDR3 region: CSVGYRETQYF. The CDR3 DNA sequence: TGCAGCGTTGGGTACAGAGAGACCCAGTACTTC.

Here the CDR3 reads CASSFDRRDSIRSGANVLTF. Written as DNA, the CDR3 is TGTGCCAGCAGCTTTGACCGACGGGACAGTATACGGTCTGGGGCCAACGTCCTGACTTTC. The rearrangement joins TRBV7-9 to TRBJ2-6, with 7 bases fitting TRBD1. V lost 3 bases and J lost 1; bases outside the gene matches: 15. This CDR3 has 20 residues. Germline V CDR1 and CDR2: SEHNR, FQNEAQ (reference sequence).

At least ten counts were recorded for this clonotype. V is TRBV3-1 and J is TRBJ1-4, with no clear D. CDR1 and CDR2 (germline): LGHDT, YNNKEL (reference sequence). The CDR3 length is 14 residues. Trimming took off 4 bases at V and 12 bases at J, with 18 bases between the two ends. Here the CDR3 DNA reads TGTGCCAGCAGCCTATCCATGCCCGGTCTTGAACTGTTTTTT. Amino acid sequence: CASSLSMPGLELFF.